The TCR beta chain under discussion was sequenced for a study of blood T cell repertoires in COVID-19. Study-level background: Researchers got acute and convalescent COVID-19 samples from the United States, Italy and Spain. PBMCs, B-cell-depleted T cells, or T cells were the source of the cDNA or gDNA that made up the material.

Original handling: Estimates of nucleated cell counts were drawn from the amplification of reference gene primers. Some clones are missing from TCRdb's copy, which holds only in-frame ones; the method was immunoSEQ multiplex PCR. V and J calls and clone size are as listed in that table; D and trimming were resolved from the DNA. The sample records 250,000 to 350,000 clones, over 75% being singletons. Losses at the gene ends were 9 bases for V and 7 bases for J; bases not matched to a gene: 11. CDR1 is ENHRY and CDR2 is SYGVKD in the germline V gene. The CDR3 runs to 14 residues. This clonotype was sampled from a man between 18 and 35 years old with active or convalescent COVID-19. This chain joins TRBV10-3 and TRBJ1-2; 10 bases align to TRBD1. Sequenced: peripheral blood. The CDR3 is CAIGQGELSGGYTF. In DNA, the CDR3 is TGTGCCATTGGACAGGGGGAGCTGAGTGGTGGCTACACCTTC.